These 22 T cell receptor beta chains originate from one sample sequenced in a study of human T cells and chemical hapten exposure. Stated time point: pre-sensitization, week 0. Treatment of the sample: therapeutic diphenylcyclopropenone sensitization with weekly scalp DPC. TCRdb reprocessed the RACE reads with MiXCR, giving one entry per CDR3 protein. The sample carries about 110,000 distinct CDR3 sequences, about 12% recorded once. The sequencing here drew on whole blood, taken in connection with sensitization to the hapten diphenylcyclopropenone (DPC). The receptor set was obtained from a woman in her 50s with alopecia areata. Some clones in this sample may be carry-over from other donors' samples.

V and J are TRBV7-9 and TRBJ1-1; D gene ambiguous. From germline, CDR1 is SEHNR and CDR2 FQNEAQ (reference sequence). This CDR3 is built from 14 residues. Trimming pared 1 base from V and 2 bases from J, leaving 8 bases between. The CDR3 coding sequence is TGTGCCAGCAGCTTAGGCGGGCGAAACACTGAAGCTTTCTTT. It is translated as CASSLGGRNTEAFF.

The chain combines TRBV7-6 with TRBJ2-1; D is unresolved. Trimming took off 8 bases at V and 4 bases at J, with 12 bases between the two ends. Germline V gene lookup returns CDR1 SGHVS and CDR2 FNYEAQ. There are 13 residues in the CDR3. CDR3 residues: CASASDPYNEQFF. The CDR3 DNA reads TGTGCCAGCGCCTCAGACCCTTACAATGAGCAGTTCTTC.

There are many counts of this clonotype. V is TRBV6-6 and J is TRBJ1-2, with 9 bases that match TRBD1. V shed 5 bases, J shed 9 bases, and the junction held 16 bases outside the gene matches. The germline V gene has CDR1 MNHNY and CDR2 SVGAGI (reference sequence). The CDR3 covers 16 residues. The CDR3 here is CASSPTRDRVWESYTF. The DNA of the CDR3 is TGTGCCAGCAGTCCAACCCGGGACAGGGTCTGGGAGAGCTACACCTTC.

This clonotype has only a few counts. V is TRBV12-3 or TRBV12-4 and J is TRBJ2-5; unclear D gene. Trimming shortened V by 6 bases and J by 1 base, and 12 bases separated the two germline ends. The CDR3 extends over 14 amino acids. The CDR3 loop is CASRPGLPQETQYF. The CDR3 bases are TGTGCCAGCAGGCCGGGTCTCCCCCAAGAGACCCAGTACTTC.

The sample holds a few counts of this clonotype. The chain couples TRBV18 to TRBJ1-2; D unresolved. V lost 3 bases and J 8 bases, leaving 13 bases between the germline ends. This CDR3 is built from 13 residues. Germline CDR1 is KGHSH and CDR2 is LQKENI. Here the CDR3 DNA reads TGTGCCAGCTCACCCCCCCCGGGAGGCGGCTACACCTTC. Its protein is CASSPPPGGGYTF.

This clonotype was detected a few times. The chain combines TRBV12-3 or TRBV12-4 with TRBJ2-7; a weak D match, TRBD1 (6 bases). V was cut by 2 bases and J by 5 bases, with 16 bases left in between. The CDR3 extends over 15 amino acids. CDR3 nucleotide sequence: TGTGCCAGCAGTTTAACGGCTAGGGGGTTACACGAGCAGTACTTC. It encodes CASSLTARGLHEQYF.

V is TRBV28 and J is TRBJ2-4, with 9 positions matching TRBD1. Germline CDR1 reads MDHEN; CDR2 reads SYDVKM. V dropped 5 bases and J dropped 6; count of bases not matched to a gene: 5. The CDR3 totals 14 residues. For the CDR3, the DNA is TGTGCCAGCAGTCCGGGACAGGGTGCAAACATTCAGTACTTC. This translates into CASSPGQGANIQYF.

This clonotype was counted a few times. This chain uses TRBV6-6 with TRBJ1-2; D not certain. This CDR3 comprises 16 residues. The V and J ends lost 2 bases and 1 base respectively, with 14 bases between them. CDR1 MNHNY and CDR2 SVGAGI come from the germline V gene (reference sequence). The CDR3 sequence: CASSYPGGLGNYGYTF. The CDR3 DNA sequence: TGTGCCAGCAGTTACCCCGGTGGGCTGGGTAACTATGGCTACACCTTC.

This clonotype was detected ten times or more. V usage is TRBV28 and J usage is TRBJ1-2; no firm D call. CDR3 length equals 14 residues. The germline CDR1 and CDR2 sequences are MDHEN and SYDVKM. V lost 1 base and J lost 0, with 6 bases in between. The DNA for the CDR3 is TGTGCCAGCAGTTTATTGGTAGCTAACTATGGCTACACCTTC. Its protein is CASSLLVANYGYTF.

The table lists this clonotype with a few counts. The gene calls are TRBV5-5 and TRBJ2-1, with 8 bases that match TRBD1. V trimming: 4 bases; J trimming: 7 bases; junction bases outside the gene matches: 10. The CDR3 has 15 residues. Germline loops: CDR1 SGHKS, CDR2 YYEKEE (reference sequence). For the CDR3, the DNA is TGTGCCAGCAGCACCCCCGGGACAGGATTAAATGAGCAGTTCTTC. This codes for CASSTPGTGLNEQFF.

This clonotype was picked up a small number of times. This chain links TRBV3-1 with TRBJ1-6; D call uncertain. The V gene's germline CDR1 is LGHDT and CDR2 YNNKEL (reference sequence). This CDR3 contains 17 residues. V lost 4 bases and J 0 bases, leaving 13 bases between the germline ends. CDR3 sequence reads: CASSPSPGSSYNSPLHF. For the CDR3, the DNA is TGTGCCAGCAGCCCGAGCCCAGGCAGCTCCTATAATTCACCCCTCCACTTT.

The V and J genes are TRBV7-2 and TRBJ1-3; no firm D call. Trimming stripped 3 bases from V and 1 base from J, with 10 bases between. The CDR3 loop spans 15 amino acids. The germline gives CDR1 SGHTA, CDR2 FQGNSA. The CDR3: CASSFMSTSGNTIYF. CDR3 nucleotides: TGTGCCAGCAGCTTTATGAGTACTTCTGGAAACACCATATATTTT.

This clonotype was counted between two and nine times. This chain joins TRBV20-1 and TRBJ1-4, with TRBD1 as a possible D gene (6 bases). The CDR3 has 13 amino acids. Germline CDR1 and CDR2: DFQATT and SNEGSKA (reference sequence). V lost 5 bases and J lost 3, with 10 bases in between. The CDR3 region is CSAPGQSNEKLFF. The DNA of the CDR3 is TGCAGTGCTCCGGGACAATCTAATGAAAAACTGTTTTTT.

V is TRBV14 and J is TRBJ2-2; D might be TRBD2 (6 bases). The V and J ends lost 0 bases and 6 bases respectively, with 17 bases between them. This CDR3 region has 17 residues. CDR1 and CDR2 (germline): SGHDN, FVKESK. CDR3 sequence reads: CASSQDLPGVSAGELFF. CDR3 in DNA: TGTGCCAGCAGCCAAGATTTACCGGGAGTATCTGCCGGGGAGCTGTTTTTT.

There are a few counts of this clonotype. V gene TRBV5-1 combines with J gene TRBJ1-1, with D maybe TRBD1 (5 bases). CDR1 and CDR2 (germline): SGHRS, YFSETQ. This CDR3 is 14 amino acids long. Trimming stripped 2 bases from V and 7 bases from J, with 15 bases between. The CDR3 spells CASSFRGTSFEAFF. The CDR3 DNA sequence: TGCGCCAGCAGCTTCCGAGGGACCTCATTTGAAGCTTTCTTT.

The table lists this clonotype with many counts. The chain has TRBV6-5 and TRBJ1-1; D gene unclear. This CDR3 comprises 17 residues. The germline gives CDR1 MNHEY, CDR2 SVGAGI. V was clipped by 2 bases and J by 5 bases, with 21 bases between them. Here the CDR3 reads CASSYVPSARSGTEAFF. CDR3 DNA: TGTGCCAGCAGTTACGTCCCCTCCGCCAGGTCCGGGACTGAAGCTTTCTTT.

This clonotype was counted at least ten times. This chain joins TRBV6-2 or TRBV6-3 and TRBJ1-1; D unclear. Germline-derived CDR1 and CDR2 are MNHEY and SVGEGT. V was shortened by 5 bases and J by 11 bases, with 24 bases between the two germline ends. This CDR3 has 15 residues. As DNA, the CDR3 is TGTGCCAGCAGTACCACAGAAAGACTGACCCGGACGGCTTTCTTT. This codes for CASSTTERLTRTAFF.

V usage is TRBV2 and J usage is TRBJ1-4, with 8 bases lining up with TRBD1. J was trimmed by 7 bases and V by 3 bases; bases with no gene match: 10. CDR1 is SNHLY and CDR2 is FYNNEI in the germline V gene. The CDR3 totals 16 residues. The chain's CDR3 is CASSEEAGGMSEKLFF. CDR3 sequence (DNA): TGTGCCAGCAGTGAGGAGGCAGGGGGCATGAGTGAAAAACTGTTTTTT. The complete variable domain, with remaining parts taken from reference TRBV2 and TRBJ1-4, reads EPEVTQTPSHQVTQMGQEVILRCVPISNHLYFYWYRQILGQKVEFLVSFYNNEISEKSEIFDDQFSVERPDGSNFTLKIRSTKLEDSAMYFCASSEEAGGMSEKLFFGSGTQLSVL.

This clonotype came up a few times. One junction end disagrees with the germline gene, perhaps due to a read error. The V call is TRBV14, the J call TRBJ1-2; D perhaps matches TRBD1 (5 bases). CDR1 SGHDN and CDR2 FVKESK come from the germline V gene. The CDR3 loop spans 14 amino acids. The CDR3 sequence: CASSPFQGHYAYTF. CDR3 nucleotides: TGTGCCAGCAGCCCTTTTCAGGGCCATTATGCCTACACCTTC. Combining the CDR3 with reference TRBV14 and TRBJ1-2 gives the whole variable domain EAGVTQFPSHSVIEKGQTVTLRCDPISGHDNLYWYRRVMGKEIKFLLHFVKESKQDESGMPNNRFLAERTGGTYSTLKVQPAELEDSGVYFCASSPFQGHYAYTFGSGTRLTVV.

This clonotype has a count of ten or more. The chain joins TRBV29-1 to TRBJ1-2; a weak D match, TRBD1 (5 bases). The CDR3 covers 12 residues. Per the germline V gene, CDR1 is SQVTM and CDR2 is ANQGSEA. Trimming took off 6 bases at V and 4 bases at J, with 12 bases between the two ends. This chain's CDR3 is CSVWGILYGYTF. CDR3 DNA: TGCAGCGTCTGGGGGATCCTCTATGGCTACACCTTC. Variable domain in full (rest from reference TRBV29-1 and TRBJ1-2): SAVISQKPSRDICQRGTSLTIQCQVDSQVTMMFWYRQQPGQSLTLIATANQGSEATYESGFVIDKFPISRPNLTFSTLTVSNMSPEDSSIYLCSVWGILYGYTFGSGTRLTVV.

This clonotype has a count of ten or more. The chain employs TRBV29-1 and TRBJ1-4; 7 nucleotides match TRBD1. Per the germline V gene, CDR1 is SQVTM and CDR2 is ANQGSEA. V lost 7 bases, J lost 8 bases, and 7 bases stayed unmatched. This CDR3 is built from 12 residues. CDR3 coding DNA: TGCAGCGCAAGACAGGGCGCCGAAAAACTGTTTTTT. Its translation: CSARQGAEKLFF.

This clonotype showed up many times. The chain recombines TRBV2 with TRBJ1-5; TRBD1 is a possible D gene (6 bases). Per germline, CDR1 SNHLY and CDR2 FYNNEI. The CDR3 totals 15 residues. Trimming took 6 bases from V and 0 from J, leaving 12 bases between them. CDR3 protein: CASSRTDYSNQPQHF. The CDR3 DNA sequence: TGTGCCAGCAGCCGGACAGACTATAGCAATCAGCCCCAGCATTTT.